This T cell receptor beta chain was profiled in a study of molecular identifiers for immune sequencing clone quantification. V lost 0 bases and J lost 4, with 3 bases in between. CDR3 length: 11 amino acids. In germline, CDR1 is GTSNPN, CDR2 SVGIG (reference sequence). TCRdb passed the PCR reads through MiXCR, listing each CDR3 protein once. The top ten clones hold over 1.2% of a sample with 63,000 or so distinct CDR3 sequences, around 17% of them seen once. Sorted naive CD8 T cells, about 17,000 to 1,000,000, were sequenced from 10%, 30% or 50% RNA. This clonotype was detected ten times or more. Sequenced material: naive CD8+ T cells from blood, with Jurkat cell RNA spiked in. As to subset: FACS-sorted CD8+CD4-CCR7+CD45RA+ naive T cells. The V call is TRBV30, the J call TRBJ1-1; D is unresolved. This TCR derives from a human donor in good health. Some libraries in this study had Jurkat cell RNA spiked in. The CDR3 is CAWSVGTEAFF. DNA of the CDR3: TGTGCCTGGAGTGTGGGCACTGAAGCTTTCTTT.